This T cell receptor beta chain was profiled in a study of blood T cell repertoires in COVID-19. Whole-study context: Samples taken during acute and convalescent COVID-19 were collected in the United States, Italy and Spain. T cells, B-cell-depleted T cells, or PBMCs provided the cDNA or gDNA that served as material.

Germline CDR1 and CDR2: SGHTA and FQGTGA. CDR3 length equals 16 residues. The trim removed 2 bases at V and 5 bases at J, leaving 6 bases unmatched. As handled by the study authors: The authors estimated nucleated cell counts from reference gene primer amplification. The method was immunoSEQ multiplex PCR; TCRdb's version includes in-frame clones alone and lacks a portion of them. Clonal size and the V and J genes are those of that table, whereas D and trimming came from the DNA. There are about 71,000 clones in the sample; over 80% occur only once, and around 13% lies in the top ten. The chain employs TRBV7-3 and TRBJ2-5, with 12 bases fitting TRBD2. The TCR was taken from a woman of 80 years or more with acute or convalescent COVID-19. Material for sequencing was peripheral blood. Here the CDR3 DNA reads TGTGCCAGCAGCTTACTAGCGGGAGGGCCGAGGGAGACCCAGTACTTC. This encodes CASSLLAGGPRETQYF.